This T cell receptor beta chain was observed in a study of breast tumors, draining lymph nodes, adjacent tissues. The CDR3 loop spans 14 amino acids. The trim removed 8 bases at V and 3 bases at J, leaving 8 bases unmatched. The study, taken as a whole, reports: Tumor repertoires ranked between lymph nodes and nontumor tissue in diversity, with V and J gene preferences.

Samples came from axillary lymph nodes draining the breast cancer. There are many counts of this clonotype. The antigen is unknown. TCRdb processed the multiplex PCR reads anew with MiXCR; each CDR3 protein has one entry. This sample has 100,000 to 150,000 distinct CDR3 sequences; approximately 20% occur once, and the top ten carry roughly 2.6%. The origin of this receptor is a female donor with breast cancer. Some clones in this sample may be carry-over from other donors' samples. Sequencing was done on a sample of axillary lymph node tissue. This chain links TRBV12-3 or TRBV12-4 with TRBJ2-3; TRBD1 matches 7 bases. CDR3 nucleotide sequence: TGTGCCAGCCGAAAGGGGGCGCAAACAGATACGCAGTATTTT. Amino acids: CASRKGAQTDTQYF.